The next 14 T cell receptor beta chains were all read from a single sample in a study of graft-versus-host responses after intestinal transplantation. Antigen specificity for these receptors is unknown. Here immunoSEQ multiplex PCR was the method, and the copy in TCRdb shows in-frame clones only, minus some. This sample has 85,000 to 100,000 clones, with about nine tenths found just once. The source was unstimulated CD8+ T cells sorted from spleen or lymph node cells, collected before transplant. These receptors came from a human donor who was the organ donor for an intestinal transplant.

The V gene is TRBV13, the J gene TRBJ1-1, with 8 bases aligning to TRBD1. CDR3 size: 13 residues. Per the germline V gene, CDR1 is PRHDT and CDR2 is FYEKMQ (reference sequence). V shed 4 bases, J shed 7 bases, and the junction held 5 bases outside the gene matches. The CDR3 nucleotides read TGTGCCAGCAGCTGGACAGGGAGGAGTGAAGCTTTCTTT. This codes for CASSWTGRSEAFF.

The V and J genes are TRBV6-1 and TRBJ2-7, with 9 bases aligning to TRBD2. The CDR3 sequence is 16 residues long. J was trimmed by 4 bases and V by 3 bases; bases with no gene match: 10. CDR1 is MNHNS, CDR2 SASEGT, per germline. CDR3 nucleotides: TGTGCCAGCAGTGACCGTGCTAGCGGGATTCTTTACGAGCAGTACTTC. It translates to CASSDRASGILYEQYF.

This clone has a single count. The chain is built from TRBV18 and TRBJ2-6, with 10 bases fitting TRBD1. The CDR3 runs 17 residues. The V segment lost 4 bases and the J segment 4 bases; nucleotides outside the gene matches: 7. CDR1 is KGHSH and CDR2 is LQKENI in the germline V gene. The DNA of the CDR3 is TGTGCCAGCTCACGAGGGACAGGGGTTTCCGGGGCCAACGTCCTGACTTTC. It is translated as CASSRGTGVSGANVLTF.

J is TRBJ2-3 and V is TRBV28, with TRBD2 matching 15 bases. Trimming at V came to 5 bases and at J to 5 bases, leaving 8 bases not matched to a gene. Germline lookup yields CDR1 MDHEN and CDR2 SYDVKM. The CDR3 is 17 residues long. CDR3 protein: CASSLGLAGGPKDTQYF. CDR3 sequence (DNA): TGTGCCAGCAGTCTCGGACTAGCGGGAGGGCCGAAAGATACGCAGTATTTT.

This sequence joins TRBV13 and TRBJ2-3; D not certain. V shed 1 base and J shed 0 bases, with 11 bases lying between them. The CDR3 extends over 16 amino acids. Germline V gene data show CDR1 as PRHDT and CDR2 as FYEKMQ (reference sequence). This chain's CDR3 is CASSLARGRSTDTQYF. The DNA for the CDR3 is TGTGCCAGCAGCTTAGCAAGAGGAAGGAGCACAGATACGCAGTATTTT.

The chain is built from TRBV5-6 and TRBJ1-2; TRBD1 matches at 10 bases. Germline V gene lookup returns CDR1 SGHDT and CDR2 YYEEEE. The V and J ends lost 3 bases and 6 bases, in that order; junction bases with no gene match: 2. The CDR3 consists of 13 residues. The CDR3 reads CASSSGTGDGYTF. CDR3 sequence (DNA): TGTGCCAGCAGCTCGGGGACAGGGGATGGCTACACCTTC.

The chain uses TRBV5-1 and TRBJ2-5; D is unresolved. Trimming stripped 2 bases from V and 3 bases from J, with 14 bases between. This CDR3 spans 15 amino acids. Germline-derived CDR1 and CDR2 are SGHRS and YFSETQ. The CDR3 loop reads CASSFSVVSEETQYF. The CDR3, as DNA: TGCGCCAGCAGCTTTTCGGTTGTTTCGGAAGAGACCCAGTACTTC.

The chain couples TRBV19 to TRBJ1-2; D is undetermined. The CDR3 covers 12 residues. The germline CDR1 and CDR2 sequences are LNHDA and SQIVND (reference sequence). Trimming took 7 bases from V and 2 from J, leaving 8 bases between them. Here the CDR3 DNA reads TGTGCCAGTAACCCCGGGAACTATGGCTACACCTTC. The encoded protein is CASNPGNYGYTF. Using reference TRBV19 and TRBJ1-2 for the parts outside the CDR3, the full variable domain is DGGITQSPKYLFRKEGQNVTLSCEQNLNHDAMYWYRQDPGQGLRLIYYSQIVNDFQKGDIAEGYSVSREKKESFPLTVTSAQKNPTAFYLCASNPGNYGYTFGSGTRLTVV.

The rearrangement links TRBV27 to TRBJ2-2; D possibly corresponds to TRBD1 (5 bases). The V end lost 7 bases, the J end lost 4 bases, and 7 bases lay between the germline ends. Looked up from germline, CDR1 is MNHEY and CDR2 is SMNVEV (reference sequence). The CDR3 covers 12 residues. This chain's CDR3 is CASTGATGELFF. The CDR3 nucleotides read TGTGCCAGCACTGGGGCCACCGGGGAGCTGTTTTTT.

The chain couples TRBV4-1 to TRBJ2-1; the match to TRBD1 covers 9 bases. Trimming took 7 bases from V and 7 from J; bases not matched to a gene: 11. Germline values: CDR1 MGHRA, CDR2 YSYEKL. The CDR3 spans 15 residues. The CDR3 loop is CASISGQGMRNEQFF. The CDR3 nucleotides read TGCGCCAGCATCTCCGGACAGGGGATGAGAAATGAGCAGTTCTTC.

The chain links TRBV5-1 to TRBJ1-2; 8 bases are shared with TRBD1. Germline CDR1 and CDR2: SGHRS and YFSETQ. Losses at the gene ends were 4 bases for V and 8 bases for J; bases not matched to a gene: 16. The CDR3 consists of 16 residues. CDR3 loop: CASSRGGTGLVEGYTF. In nucleotides, the CDR3 is TGCGCCAGCAGCCGTGGAGGGACAGGACTCGTCGAGGGCTACACCTTC.

The CDR3 DNA is TGTGCCAGCAGCCCCGGTCGACAGGGGATGGGTGAGACCCAGTACTTC. Encoded protein: CASSPGRQGMGETQYF. The J gene is TRBJ2-5, the V gene TRBV7-6; 8 bases line up with TRBD1. CDR1 is SGHVS and CDR2 is FNYEAQ in the germline V gene. The CDR3 consists of 16 residues. The trim removed 5 bases at V and 5 bases at J, leaving 13 bases unmatched.

This chain connects TRBV5-4 to TRBJ1-1; D perhaps matches TRBD1 (5 bases). Germline V lookup: CDR1 SGHNT, CDR2 YYREEE (reference sequence). The CDR3 has 15 residues. V lost 3 bases and J lost 0, with 12 bases in between. This chain's CDR3 is CASSWGGVMNTEAFF. The CDR3 nucleotides read TGTGCCAGCAGCTGGGGCGGGGTAATGAACACTGAAGCTTTCTTT.

The chain carries TRBV7-9 and TRBJ1-1, with D unclear. CDR1 is SEHNR and CDR2 is FQNEAQ in the germline V gene (reference sequence). The CDR3 length is 17 residues. The ends were cut back, 1 base at V and 1 base at J, with 16 bases in the middle. The CDR3 region is CASSLVYNRGQNTEAFF. In nucleotides, the CDR3 is TGTGCCAGCAGCTTAGTCTATAATCGCGGGCAGAACACTGAAGCTTTCTTT.